Presented here are 23 T cell receptor beta chains from one specimen sequenced in a study of blood T cell repertoires in COVID-19. Libraries were prepared by immunoSEQ multiplex PCR; TCRdb keeps only in-frame clonotypes and omits some of them. The table records 200,000 to 300,000 clones, roughly 88% of them present only once. Material for sequencing was peripheral blood. The receptors originated from a middle-aged man with acute or convalescent COVID-19.

The V call is TRBV3-1 (or the pseudogene TRBV3-2), the J call TRBJ1-1; D gene unclear. Germline V gives CDR1 LGHDT, CDR2 YNNKEL (reference sequence). CDR3 length equals 14 residues. Trimming removed 0 bases at V and 1 base at J, with 6 bases between. The CDR3 DNA follows: TGTGCCAGCAGCCAAGATCGCGGGAACACTGAAGCTTTCTTT. It yields the protein CASSQDRGNTEAFF.

This chain connects TRBV18 to TRBJ2-4; 8 bases line up with TRBD1. The CDR3 length is 13 residues. With 4 bases clipped from V and 6 bases from J, the junction kept 2 bases outside the gene matches. Germline CDR1 and CDR2: KGHSH and LQKENI. The CDR3 region has the DNA TGTGCCAGCTCACTTGGACAGGGAAACATTCAGTACTTC. Translated: CASSLGQGNIQYF. Supplemented by reference TRBV18 and TRBJ2-4, the full variable domain reads NAGVMQNPRHLVRRRGQEARLRCSPMKGHSHVYWYRQLPEEGLKFMVYLQKENIIDESGMPKERFSAEFPKEGPSILRIQQVVRGDSAAYFCASSLGQGNIQYFGAGTRLSVL.

This chain connects TRBV5-5 to TRBJ2-2; 8 bases map to TRBD2. The CDR3 sequence is 13 residues long. Germline V gene lookup returns CDR1 SGHKS and CDR2 YYEKEE (reference sequence). The V segment lost 3 bases and the J segment 7 bases; nucleotides outside the gene matches: 2. CDR3: CASSSGGDGELFF. CDR3 nucleotide sequence: TGTGCCAGCAGCTCCGGGGGGGACGGGGAGCTGTTTTTT.

This chain uses TRBV4-3 with TRBJ1-2, with no clear D. From germline, CDR1 is LGHNA and CDR2 YSLEER. The CDR3 is 15 residues long. V gave up 5 bases and J gave up 4 bases, with 17 bases separating them. The CDR3, as DNA: TGCGCCAGCAGCGAGGGCCAAGACCATAGCTATGGCTACACCTTC. Protein: CASSEGQDHSYGYTF.

The V call is TRBV10-3, the J call TRBJ1-1, with D hard to call. The V gene's germline CDR1 is ENHRY and CDR2 SYGVKD. V was trimmed by 6 bases and J by 3 bases, leaving 14 bases between them. The CDR3 is 14 amino acids. The CDR3 DNA reads as TGTGCCATCAGCGCGGGGATGGAGGACACTGAAGCTTTCTTT. It specifies CAISAGMEDTEAFF.

This clone was detected once. The CDR3 spells CASRGAGLVTQYF. CDR3 DNA sequence: TGTGCCAGCAGGGGGGCAGGTCTGGTGACCCAGTACTTC. The chain has TRBV2 and TRBJ2-5, with D possibly matching TRBD1 (6 bases). Germline lookup yields CDR1 SNHLY and CDR2 FYNNEI. This CDR3 contains 13 residues. The ends were cut back, 6 bases at V and 7 bases at J, with 15 bases in the middle.

The chain is built from TRBV7-9 and TRBJ2-5, with D perhaps TRBD2 (7 bases). Trimming removed 5 bases from V and 5 bases from J, with 9 bases in between. Germline V gene lookup returns CDR1 SEHNR and CDR2 FQNEAQ (reference sequence). CDR3 size: 12 residues. The CDR3 protein is CASSRGAETQYF. The CDR3 DNA reads as TGTGCCAGCAGCCGGGGGGCTGAGACCCAGTACTTC.

J is TRBJ2-7 and V is TRBV4-1; the D gene is possibly TRBD2 (5 bases). The CDR3 runs 15 residues. Germline loops: CDR1 MGHRA, CDR2 YSYEKL. The V gene lost 0 bases and the J gene lost 3 bases, with 12 bases spanning the gap. CDR3 region: CASSQDTGKYYEQYF. CDR3 coding DNA: TGCGCCAGCAGCCAAGATACCGGGAAATACTACGAGCAGTACTTC.

The V call is TRBV7-9, the J call TRBJ2-2; TRBD2 agrees at 7 bases. V gave up 4 bases and J gave up 2 bases; unmatched junction bases: 10. This CDR3 contains 17 residues. The germline V gene encodes CDR1 SEHNR and CDR2 FQNEAQ (reference sequence). The CDR3: CASSSPRGGQNTGELFF. The CDR3 DNA reads TGTGCCAGCAGCTCCCCTAGGGGAGGGCAAAACACCGGGGAGCTGTTTTTT.

This clone was seen only once. The genes are TRBV7-9 and TRBJ2-6, with a weak D call TRBD2 (6 bases). V was pared by 10 bases and J by 0 bases, with 13 bases between. The CDR3 consists of 15 residues. CDR1 SEHNR and CDR2 FQNEAQ come from the germline V gene (reference sequence). This CDR3 reads CATGGVNSGANVLTF. CDR3 in DNA: TGTGCCACAGGCGGGGTCAACTCTGGGGCCAACGTCCTGACTTTC.

V and J are TRBV7-3 and TRBJ1-2; no clear D gene. The CDR3 loop spans 13 amino acids. The V and J ends lost 5 bases and 4 bases respectively, with 11 bases between them. CDR1 and CDR2 from the germline V gene are SGHTA and FQGTGA. The CDR3 DNA reads TGTGCCAGCAGCCCCGGGTATGGCTATGGCTACACCTTC. It codes for CASSPGYGYGYTF.

The J gene is TRBJ2-7, the V gene TRBV7-2, with 7 bases fitting TRBD2. The V segment lost 4 bases and the J segment 6 bases; nucleotides outside the gene matches: 12. CDR3 length: 15 residues. Germline V CDR1 and CDR2: SGHTA, FQGNSA. The CDR3 DNA reads as TGTGCCAGCAGCTATGGACTAGTTCTGGGAAGCGAGCAGTACTTC. Translating gives CASSYGLVLGSEQYF. The full variable domain, completed using reference TRBV7-2 and TRBJ2-7, is GAGVSQSPSNKVTEKGKDVELRCDPISGHTALYWYRQSLGQGLEFLIYFQGNSAPDKSGLPSDRFSAERTGGSVSTLTIQRTQQEDSAVYLCASSYGLVLGSEQYFGPGTRLTVT.

The chain joins TRBV5-1 to TRBJ2-3, with D perhaps TRBD1 (5 bases). The germline V gene has CDR1 SGHRS and CDR2 YFSETQ. V lost 4 bases to trimming and J lost 0 bases, with 15 bases between them. This CDR3 has 16 residues. The CDR3 nucleotides read TGCGCCAGCAGCCTGGATGACAGTTCTAGCACAGATACGCAGTATTTT. Its translation: CASSLDDSSSTDTQYF.

CDR3 residues: CASSPGGLADTDTQYF. The DNA of the CDR3 is TGCGCCAGCAGCCCGGGGGGACTAGCGGACACAGATACGCAGTATTTT. V gene TRBV5-1 combines with J gene TRBJ2-3; 11 bases line up with TRBD2. This CDR3 is 16 amino acids long. Germline loops: CDR1 SGHRS, CDR2 YFSETQ. V lost 4 bases to trimming and J lost 2 bases; unmatched junction nucleotides: 6.

The CDR3 bases are TGTGCCAGCAGCTTAGTGGGGCCAAGAGAATACAATGAGCAGTTCTTC. This translates into CASSLVGPREYNEQFF. V is TRBV7-9 and J is TRBJ2-1, with D perhaps TRBD1 (5 bases). The germline V gene encodes CDR1 SEHNR and CDR2 FQNEAQ (reference sequence). The CDR3 covers 16 residues. The V end was cut by 1 base, the J end by 4 bases, with 14 bases between.

The rearrangement joins TRBV27 to TRBJ2-1; 7 positions match TRBD2. Germline CDR1 MNHEY, CDR2 SMNVEV (reference sequence). The CDR3 is 18 residues long. Trimming cost V 4 bases and J 0 bases; bases outside gene matches: 12. CDR3 protein: CASSSATQRESSYNEQFF. DNA of the CDR3: TGTGCCAGCAGTTCCGCGACTCAGCGGGAAAGCTCCTACAATGAGCAGTTCTTC.

The chain carries TRBV7-6 and TRBJ2-7, with D possibly matching TRBD2 (6 bases). V lost 5 bases, J lost 1 base, and 12 bases lay in between. Germline V gene sequence: CDR1 SGHVS, CDR2 FNYEAQ. The CDR3 extends over 14 amino acids. The CDR3 sequence: CASSRKRGSYEQYF. The CDR3 coding sequence is TGTGCCAGCAGCAGAAAACGGGGGTCCTACGAGCAGTACTTC.

The V gene is TRBV7-9, the J gene TRBJ1-1; D is undetermined. V was pared by 1 base and J by 5 bases, with 8 bases between. Per germline, CDR1 SEHNR and CDR2 FQNEAQ (reference sequence). The CDR3 length is 13 residues. CDR3 sequence (DNA): TGTGCCAGCAGCTTAGGAGGTCCGACTGAAGCTTTCTTT. The encoded protein is CASSLGGPTEAFF.

The chain is built from TRBV18 and TRBJ2-6; a weak D match, TRBD2 (7 bases). V shed 4 bases and J shed 0 bases, with 16 bases lying between them. Germline assignment: CDR1 KGHSH and CDR2 LQKENI. The CDR3 has 18 residues. The CDR3 sequence is CASSRGLGRTSGANVLTF. Written as DNA, the CDR3 is TGTGCCAGCTCACGGGGGCTCGGGAGGACCTCTGGGGCCAACGTCCTGACTTTC.

The chain carries TRBV11-2 and TRBJ1-1; no definite D call. The germline V gene has CDR1 SGHAT and CDR2 FQNNGV. The V and J ends lost 4 bases and 10 bases respectively, with 13 bases between them. The CDR3 is 12 residues long. CDR3 DNA: TGTGCCAGCAGCTCCTATCCGGTTGTAGCTTTCTTT. Translating it yields CASSSYPVVAFF.

The chain couples TRBV18 to TRBJ1-2; 9 nucleotides match TRBD1. Germline trimming cut 3 bases from V and 7 bases from J; bases unmatched to any gene: 9. Per the germline V gene, CDR1 is KGHSH and CDR2 is LQKENI. The CDR3 sequence is 15 residues long. The CDR3 protein is CASSPTGTGIVGYTF. CDR3 DNA: TGTGCCAGCTCACCCACCGGGACAGGGATTGTTGGCTACACCTTC.

CDR3 nucleotide sequence: TGTGCCAGCAGTACCGGGGGGAATCAGCCCCAGCATTTT. Residues: CASSTGGNQPQHF. The chain carries TRBV5-5 and TRBJ1-5; D might be TRBD1 (5 bases). Trimming stripped 5 bases from V and 4 bases from J, with 10 bases between. The V gene's germline CDR1 is SGHKS and CDR2 YYEKEE (reference sequence). The CDR3 length is 13 residues. Complete variable domain (other parts from reference TRBV5-5 and TRBJ1-5): DAGVTQSPTHLIKTRGQQVTLRCSPISGHKSVSWYQQVLGQGPQFIFQYYEKEERGRGNFPDRFSARQFPNYSSELNVNALLLGDSALYLCASSTGGNQPQHFGDGTRLSIL.

V usage is TRBV19 and J usage is TRBJ1-2, with no clear D. V lost 9 bases, J lost 3 bases, and 5 bases lay in between. Germline V gene data show CDR1 as LNHDA and CDR2 as SQIVND (reference sequence). The CDR3 loop spans 10 amino acids. The CDR3 nucleotides are TGTGCCAGCCGTGACTATGGCTACACCTTC. It translates to CASRDYGYTF.